This T cell receptor (beta chain) was recovered during a study of T cells after yellow fever vaccination (dated by TCRdb to between 2019 and 2020). Regarding the study in general: The SMART-Seq v4 Ultra Low Input RNA kit was used to prepare libraries from fractions with low cell numbers. To follow T-cell clones before and after primary and booster YFV17D yellow fever vaccination, bulk TCR alpha and beta repertoires were sequenced over time. Two healthy male donors, one aged 18 to 29 and one aged 30 to 39 years, were included in the cohort. Bulk PBMC replicates and cell subsets were isolated from blood drawn at multiple timepoints before and after both primary and secondary immunization.

Explained via the paper, the treatment or condition label denotes: live attenuated yellow fever vaccine strain. A standard Ficoll-Paque protocol was used to isolate PBMCs from peripheral blood. CD4 and CD8 T-cell fractions were isolated with Dynabeads CD4 and CD8 positive selection kits. RNA was extracted with TriZol from bulk PBMCs, CD4 and CD8 fractions, and dextramer-positive and dextramer-negative fractions. This clonotype has at least ten counts. Its antigen remains undetermined. No quality values exist for individual bases; no much larger clone is one base distant. V and J are truncated by 4 bases and 2 bases respectively, leaving an intervening sequence of 12 bases. The CDR3 measures 14 amino acids from cysteine to phenylalanine. Of all the DNA, just the CDR3 is kept, 42 bases in frame from base 1. Summary of the overall study and its limitations: Only two donors were included in the study, so the extent to which the findings can be generalized is limited. Computational filtering was needed because FACS-sorted repertoires could contain abundant contaminating clonotypes from the bulk population. A small share of clonotypes occurred in both CD4 and CD8 compartments, likely arising from convergent recombination. The secondary T-cell response was found to be weaker but faster than the primary response, with a peak reached on day 5 rather than on day 15. After the booster, most clones that had expanded after primary vaccination were detected again (over 95% of CD4 and more than 85% of CD8), suggesting broad maintenance of memory.

TCR cDNA was synthesized by 5'RACE template switching, which introduced a universal primer site and unique molecular identifiers. Priming of cDNA synthesis was performed from both the TCR alpha and TCR beta constant segments. Library amplification involved two PCR steps, and the second step added sample barcodes and sequencing adapters. Libraries were sequenced on Illumina HiSeq 2500 (2x100 bp) or NovaSeq (2x150 bp). The authors processed their data as follows. MIGEC handled demultiplexing of reads and collapsing into UMI consensus sequences, while MiXCR performed V(D)J alignment. Using edgeR on replicate PBMC samples, clonotypes were called vaccine-responding if FDR was below 0.01 and the log2 fold change was above 5 up to day 15. Each bulk clonotype received a CD4 or CD8 identity based on whether the sequenced CD4 or CD8 repertoire contained that clonotype at higher abundance. The public reads were run again by TCRdb, first through fastp at Q25 and then through MiXCR, and only productive beta chains were kept. One record per CDR3 amino acid sequence lists the most common genes and DNA. These V and J calls rely on TCRdb rather than the paper's analysis. The sample includes fewer than 150,000 distinct CDR3 sequences, with roughly 8% observed a single time. The ten largest make up approximately 0.78% of the sample.

The specimen was CD4+ T cells sorted from PBMCs, collected 5 days after the yellow fever booster vaccination. This TCR came from a man aged 30 to 45 who received the YFV17D yellow fever vaccine. The sequence links TRBV12-3 or TRBV12-4 to TRBJ2-7; 7 matching bases give a weak D call of TRBD1. The CDR3 here reads CASSSRRGAYEQYF. The DNA sequence follows: TGTGCCAGCAGTTCCCGCAGGGGGGCCTACGAGCAGTACTTC.